The sample holds a few counts of the clone carrying this TCR beta chain. This sample's TCRbeta library carried unique molecular identifier barcodes. TCRdb fed the PCR reads into MiXCR, producing one record per CDR3 protein. This sample has about 250,000 distinct CDR3 sequences, with 20% to 30% found just once. The data originate from a study of T-cell reconstitution after alpha-beta-depleted transplantation in children. Germline V gene sequence: CDR1 SNHLY, CDR2 FYNNEI. The CDR3 is made up of 13 amino acids. The chain joins TRBV2 to TRBJ2-3; D possibly corresponds to TRBD1 (5 bases). This sample comprised PBMCs, mostly from graft donor cells, obtained 360 days after TCRalphabeta/CD19-depleted stem cell transplant. This TCR derives from a female patient aged 2 to 10 who had a stem cell transplant for congenital amegakaryocytic thrombocytopenia, so the T cells may come from the graft donor. The CDR3 nucleotides read TGTGCGACAGAACAGGATTTAACAGATACGCAGTATTTT. Encoded protein: CATEQDLTDTQYF.